This T cell receptor beta chain was sequenced for a study of T cell changes during pregnancy in multiple sclerosis. V shed 2 bases and J shed 1 base, with 15 bases lying between them. The germline gives CDR1 LGHNA, CDR2 YSLEER. The CDR3 runs to 18 residues. The repertoire was sequenced with immunoSEQ multiplex PCR; TCRdb's copy has only in-frame clones and lacks some. The data contain some 90,000 clones, roughly 91% of them singletons. The clonotype was recovered from a female donor in good health, enrolled as a control in a pregnancy study. J is TRBJ2-6 and V is TRBV4-3, with D perhaps TRBD1 (6 bases). This sample comprised peripheral blood, obtained after pregnancy. For the CDR3, the DNA is TGCGCCAGCAGCCAACTTGGGCAGGGGTATTCTGGGGCCAACGTCCTGACTTTC. Translation: CASSQLGQGYSGANVLTF.